This TCR beta chain was recorded in a study of shared T cell receptors in the human thymus. Some clones are missing from TCRdb's copy, which holds only in-frame ones; the method was immunoSEQ multiplex PCR. The table shows approximately 580,000 clones, with around 82% occurring only once. Trimming shortened V by 5 bases and J by 1 base, and 18 bases separated the two germline ends. The CDR3 runs 16 residues. CDR1 is MDHEN and CDR2 is SYDVKM in the germline V gene. The same data also contributed to another study, on human thymus T cells. That source adds: Donation came from healthy Finnish infants having corrective surgery for congenital heart defects. Resected material from corrective heart surgery provided the thymus tissue analysed. Thymic and blood repertoires showed apparently biased V and J gene usage.

The chain has TRBV28 and TRBJ2-7, with D uncertain. The clonotype was recovered from a boy under three years old with a congenital heart defect. The sequencing input was thymocytes. The DNA for the CDR3 is TGTGCCAGCAGTCCCCCCCTTAAACAGCCGTCCTACGAGCAGTACTTC. Amino acids: CASSPPLKQPSYEQYF.